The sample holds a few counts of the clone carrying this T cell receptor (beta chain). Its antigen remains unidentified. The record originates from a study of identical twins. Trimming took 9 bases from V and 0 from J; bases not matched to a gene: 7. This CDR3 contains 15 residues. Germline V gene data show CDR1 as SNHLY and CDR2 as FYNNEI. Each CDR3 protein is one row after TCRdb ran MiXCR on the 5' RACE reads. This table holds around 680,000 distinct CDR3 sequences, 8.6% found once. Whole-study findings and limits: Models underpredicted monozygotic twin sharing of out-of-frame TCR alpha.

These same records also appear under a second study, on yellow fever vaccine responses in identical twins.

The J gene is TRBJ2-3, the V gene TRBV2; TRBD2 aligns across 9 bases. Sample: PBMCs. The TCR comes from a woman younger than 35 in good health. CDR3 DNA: TGTGCCAGGGCCCCGCGGGAGGGAAGCACAGATACGCAGTATTTT. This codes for CARAPREGSTDTQYF.